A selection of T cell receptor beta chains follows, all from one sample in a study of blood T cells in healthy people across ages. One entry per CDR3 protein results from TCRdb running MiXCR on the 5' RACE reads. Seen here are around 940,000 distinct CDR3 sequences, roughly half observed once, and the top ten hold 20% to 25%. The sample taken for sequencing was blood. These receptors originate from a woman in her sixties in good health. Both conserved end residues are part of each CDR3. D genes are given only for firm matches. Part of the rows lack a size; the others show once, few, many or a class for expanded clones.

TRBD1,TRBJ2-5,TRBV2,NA,TGTGCCAGCAGGGACAGGGTTACCTACAATGAGCAGTACTTC,CASRDRVTYNEQYF
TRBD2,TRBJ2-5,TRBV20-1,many,TGCAGTGCACCGACTAGCGGGAAAGAGACCCAGTACTTC,CSAPTSGKETQYF
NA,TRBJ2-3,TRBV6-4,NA,TGTGCCAGCAGTGCGGATATTACAGGGTTAGATACGCAGTATTTT,CASSADITGLDTQYF
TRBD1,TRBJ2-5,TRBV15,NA,TGTGCCACCAGCGGGTACAGGGGCGATGAGCAGTACTTC,CATSGYRGDEQYF
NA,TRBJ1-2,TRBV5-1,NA,TGCGCCAGCAGCTTGGCAACTGCCTATGGCTACACCTTC,CASSLATAYGYTF
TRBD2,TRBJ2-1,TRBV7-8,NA,TGTGCCAGCAGCTCAGGACTAGCGGGAGGAGGCAATGAGCAGTTCTTC,CASSSGLAGGGNEQFF
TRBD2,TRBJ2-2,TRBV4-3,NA,TGCGCCAGCAGCCAAGAAGGTAGTAGCGGGGATCTTGCCGGGGAGCTGTTTTTT,CASSQEGSSGDLAGELFF
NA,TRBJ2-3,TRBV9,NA,TGTGCCAGCAGCGTACGGACAAGAGTCTCAGATACGCAGTATTTT,CASSVRTRVSDTQYF
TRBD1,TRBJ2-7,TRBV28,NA,TGTGCCAGCAGGGGCACAGGGGTGAGAAGCTCCTACGAGCAGTACTTC,CASRGTGVRSSYEQYF
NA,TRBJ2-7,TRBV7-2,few,TGTGCCAGCAGCTTAGAGTCGAGTTGGGGGGACTCCGAGCCCTACGAGCAGTACTTC,CASSLESSWGDSEPYEQYF